These 30 T cell receptor beta chains came from one sample sequenced in a study of OX40 agonist ivuxolimab in advanced cancers. Libraries were prepared by immunoSEQ multiplex PCR; TCRdb keeps only in-frame clonotypes and omits some of them. The profile covers more than 25,000 clones, with roughly 80% appearing a single time and 25% to 30% taken by the ten largest. This sample comprised CD4+ or CD8+ T cells sorted from blood, obtained in a trial of the OX40 agonist ivuxolimab. The receptors derive from an adult with an advanced solid tumor such as melanoma, head and neck, liver or kidney cancer.

The gene calls are TRBV7-8 and TRBJ2-1; 9 nucleotides align to TRBD1. Germline CDR1 reads SGHVS; CDR2 reads FQNEAQ. V shed 5 bases and J 7 bases; nucleotides not matched to a gene: 15. This CDR3 comprises 17 residues. CDR3 sequence reads: CASSPRTNTGGRNEQFF. The CDR3 bases are TGTGCCAGCAGCCCCCGGACAAATACAGGGGGCCGGAATGAGCAGTTCTTC.

The chain employs TRBV15 and TRBJ2-5; D remains unclear. The CDR3 extends over 12 amino acids. The V gene's germline CDR1 is LNHNV and CDR2 YYDKDF (reference sequence). Trimming removed 4 bases at V and 5 bases at J, with 8 bases between. CDR3 loop: CATSMGFETQYF. The DNA of the CDR3 is TGTGCCACCAGCATGGGTTTTGAGACCCAGTACTTC.

The rearrangement links TRBV25-1 to TRBJ2-1; 7 bases line up with TRBD2. J lost 8 bases, V lost 7 bases, and 11 bases had no gene match. This CDR3 has 14 amino acids. Germline V gives CDR1 MGHDK, CDR2 SYGVNS. CDR3 amino acids: CASTRDYEVDEQFF. DNA of the CDR3: TGTGCCAGCACGCGGGACTATGAAGTTGATGAGCAGTTCTTC.

The rearrangement links TRBV13 to TRBJ2-7; no clear D. Germline V lookup: CDR1 PRHDT, CDR2 FYEKMQ (reference sequence). The germline V and J ends were trimmed by 5 bases and 6 bases, with 11 bases remaining between them. The CDR3 contains 12 residues. In DNA form, the CDR3 reads TGTGCCAGCAGCCCTGGGATCGGCGAGCAGTACTTC. Protein sequence: CASSPGIGEQYF.

The J gene is TRBJ2-7, the V gene TRBV7-9; maybe TRBD2 (7 bases). The V end lost 6 bases, the J end lost 0 bases, and 18 bases lay between the germline ends. Per the germline V gene, CDR1 is SEHNR and CDR2 is FQNEAQ (reference sequence). CDR3 length: 16 residues. In DNA form, the CDR3 reads TGTGCCAGCAGATTTTACCGCGGGGGCTTCTCCTACGAGCAGTACTTC. This encodes CASRFYRGGFSYEQYF.

The J gene is TRBJ1-5, the V gene TRBV9; 10 positions match TRBD1. The trim removed 0 bases at V and 7 bases at J, leaving 4 bases unmatched. The V gene's germline CDR1 is SGDLS and CDR2 YYNGEE. This CDR3 contains 15 residues. CDR3: CASSVDGQGVQPQHF. CDR3 nucleotide sequence: TGTGCCAGCAGCGTAGACGGACAGGGGGTCCAGCCCCAGCATTTT.

The genes are TRBV5-4 and TRBJ2-7; TRBD2 matches at 9 bases. The CDR3 loop spans 16 amino acids. V shed 6 bases, J shed 5 bases, and the junction held 15 bases outside the gene matches. Germline CDR1 reads SGHNT; CDR2 reads YYREEE (reference sequence). CDR3 sequence (DNA): TGTGCCAGCACCTGGTTTGGGCTAGCGGGATTCAACGAGCAGTACTTC. This codes for CASTWFGLAGFNEQYF.

V gene TRBV7-9 combines with J gene TRBJ2-7; D is ambiguous. V lost 3 bases and J 4 bases, leaving 4 bases between the germline ends. Germline V gene sequence: CDR1 SEHNR, CDR2 FQNEAQ (reference sequence). The CDR3 is made up of 11 amino acids. Written as DNA, the CDR3 is TGTGCCAGCAGCTTCGAGTACGAGCAGTACTTC. This encodes CASSFEYEQYF.

The rearrangement uses TRBV11-2 and TRBJ1-1, with D unclear. This CDR3 has 13 residues. The V gene lost 6 bases and the J gene lost 0 bases, with 8 bases spanning the gap. In germline, CDR1 is SGHAT, CDR2 FQNNGV. CDR3 coding DNA: TGTGCCAGCAGTACAGACATGAACACTGAAGCTTTCTTT. Its protein product is CASSTDMNTEAFF.

The J gene is TRBJ1-4, the V gene TRBV7-9; D uncertain. CDR1 and CDR2 (germline): SEHNR, FQNEAQ (reference sequence). The CDR3 runs to 15 residues. V lost 1 base and J lost 3, with 9 bases in between. The CDR3 coding sequence is TGTGCCAGCAGCTTAGGGGTTGGAGCTAATGAAAAACTGTTTTTT. Residues: CASSLGVGANEKLFF.

The chain has TRBV27 and TRBJ2-1; no reliable D call. With 1 base removed from V and 4 bases from J, the gap between germline ends came to 17 bases. Germline V gene data show CDR1 as MNHEY and CDR2 as SMNVEV (reference sequence). The CDR3 is 17 amino acids. The CDR3 DNA follows: TGTGCCAGCAGTTTATTCACAGCCCTTTCCCCTTACAATGAGCAGTTCTTC. It codes for CASSLFTALSPYNEQFF.

This chain connects TRBV7-2 to TRBJ2-1; no clear D gene. CDR1 and CDR2 from the germline V gene are SGHTA and FQGNSA. The CDR3 contains 15 residues. V dropped 1 base and J dropped 2 bases, with 9 bases sitting between them. CDR3 loop: CASSLGAGTYNEQFF. CDR3 nucleotide sequence: TGTGCCAGCAGCTTAGGAGCCGGAACCTACAATGAGCAGTTCTTC.

The rearrangement links TRBV7-9 to TRBJ2-5; 7 bases line up with TRBD2. CDR1 is SEHNR, CDR2 FQNEAQ, per germline (reference sequence). With V trimmed by 2 bases and J by 3 bases, 9 bases remained unmatched. This CDR3 comprises 16 residues. The CDR3 DNA reads TGTGCCAGCAGCTTATGGCCTAGCGGCCTCAAAGAGACCCAGTACTTC. Translation: CASSLWPSGLKETQYF.

This rearrangement joins TRBV7-9 to TRBJ1-2; tentative D call: TRBD1 (5 bases). Trimming cost V 0 bases and J 5 bases, with 16 bases left between them. Germline assignment: CDR1 SEHNR and CDR2 FQNEAQ (reference sequence). The CDR3 totals 16 residues. The CDR3: CASSLANPGLRYGYTF. The CDR3 nucleotides are TGTGCCAGCAGCTTAGCGAACCCAGGGCTTAGGTATGGCTACACCTTC.

J is TRBJ2-1 and V is TRBV19, with 8 bases aligning to TRBD2. J was trimmed by 0 bases and V by 0 bases; bases with no gene match: 7. Germline V gives CDR1 LNHDA, CDR2 SQIVND (reference sequence). CDR3 length: 18 amino acids. CDR3 DNA sequence: TGTGCCAGTAGTATAGATAGCGGGACGGAAATCTCCTACAATGAGCAGTTCTTC. It codes for CASSIDSGTEISYNEQFF.

J is TRBJ2-2 and V is TRBV5-6; D is possibly TRBD1 or TRBD2 (5 bases each). CDR1 SGHDT and CDR2 YYEEEE come from the germline V gene. With 3 bases removed from V and 4 bases from J, the gap between germline ends came to 13 bases. This CDR3 has 15 amino acids. The CDR3 DNA sequence: TGTGCCAGCAGCTACCCATCGAGGGGCACCGGGGAGCTGTTTTTT. Encoded protein: CASSYPSRGTGELFF.

This clone was counted between two and nine times. V and J are TRBV5-1 and TRBJ2-1, with 9 bases aligning to TRBD1. After removal of 3 bases from V and 5 bases from J, the junction contained 9 bases not matched to a gene. This CDR3 has 16 amino acids. Germline CDR1 SGHRS, CDR2 YFSETQ. CDR3 amino acids: CASSSSPGTGNNEQFF. CDR3 coding DNA: TGCGCCAGCAGCTCTAGTCCCGGGACAGGGAACAATGAGCAGTTCTTC.

The chain is built from TRBV28 and TRBJ2-1; TRBD2 agrees at 10 bases. V lost 4 bases to trimming and J lost 6 bases; unmatched junction nucleotides: 3. The CDR3 has 14 residues. Per the germline V gene, CDR1 is MDHEN and CDR2 is SYDVKM. The CDR3 region has the DNA TGTGCCAGCAGTTCTAGCGGGAGCATCAATGAGCAGTTCTTC. It specifies CASSSSGSINEQFF.

The rearrangement links TRBV5-4 to TRBJ2-1; D gene ambiguous. CDR3 length: 14 amino acids. Trimming removed 4 bases from V and 6 bases from J, with 14 bases in between. The V gene's germline CDR1 is SGHNT and CDR2 YYREEE (reference sequence). The DNA for the CDR3 is TGTGCCAGCAGCGCCAACTGGGGATCCAATGAGCAGTTCTTC. The encoded protein is CASSANWGSNEQFF.

The genes are TRBV7-6 and TRBJ2-7; no reliable D call. Germline lookup yields CDR1 SGHVS and CDR2 FNYEAQ. This CDR3 is 13 amino acids long. V lost 0 bases to trimming and J lost 6 bases, with 9 bases between them. CDR3 sequence reads: CASSLAYGLEQYF. The CDR3 bases are TGTGCCAGCAGCTTAGCTTACGGCCTCGAGCAGTACTTC.

The chain employs TRBV6-1 and TRBJ1-4; 7 bases line up with TRBD1. Germline loops: CDR1 MNHNS, CDR2 SASEGT. There are 15 residues in the CDR3. V shed 2 bases, J shed 5 bases, and the junction held 5 bases outside the gene matches. Written as DNA, the CDR3 is TGTGCCAGCAGTGAATCGACAGGGCCGAATGAAAAACTGTTTTTT. Its translation: CASSESTGPNEKLFF.

The rearrangement uses TRBV6-5 and TRBJ2-1; D remains unclear. The CDR3 is made up of 14 amino acids. Trimming stripped 2 bases from V and 2 bases from J, with 7 bases between. The germline V gene has CDR1 MNHEY and CDR2 SVGAGI. CDR3 residues: CASSYSGTYNEQFF. As DNA, the CDR3 is TGTGCCAGCAGTTACAGTGGGACCTACAATGAGCAGTTCTTC.

V is TRBV5-6 and J is TRBJ2-3, with D tentatively TRBD1 or TRBD2 (5 bases each). Germline lookup yields CDR1 SGHDT and CDR2 YYEEEE. Deletions cut 2 bases from V and 0 bases from J, with 7 bases between. The CDR3 has 14 amino acids. The CDR3 reads CASSLRDSTDTQYF. CDR3 bases: TGTGCCAGCAGCTTAAGGGACAGCACAGATACGCAGTATTTT.

The chain employs TRBV28 and TRBJ2-4; 9 positions match TRBD2. The CDR3 has 16 residues. J gave up 8 bases and V 1 base, and 9 bases lay outside the gene matches. Germline values: CDR1 MDHEN, CDR2 SYDVKM. CDR3: CASSLYLSGSIHIQYF. The CDR3, as DNA: TGTGCCAGCAGTTTATATCTTAGCGGGAGTATACACATTCAGTACTTC.

There are a few counts of this clone. The chain has TRBV27 and TRBJ1-4; D remains unclear. The CDR3 sequence is 14 residues long. Per the germline V gene, CDR1 is MNHEY and CDR2 is SMNVEV (reference sequence). The V gene lost 0 bases and the J gene lost 3 bases, with 5 bases spanning the gap. The CDR3 region has the DNA TGTGCCAGCAGTTTATCGGCGGCTAATGAAAAACTGTTTTTT. Its translation is CASSLSAANEKLFF.

The chain carries TRBV6-1 and TRBJ2-7, with 11 nucleotides matching TRBD1. V dropped 4 bases and J dropped 4; count of bases not matched to a gene: 21. The length of the CDR3 is 20 residues. Looked up from germline, CDR1 is MNHNS and CDR2 is SASEGT. Here the CDR3 reads CASSGLAYRGGQGGGYEQYF. CDR3 coding DNA: TGTGCCAGCAGTGGATTAGCGTACCGTGGGGGACAGGGGGGAGGTTACGAGCAGTACTTC.

This chain uses TRBV27 with TRBJ2-7; unclear D gene. CDR1 MNHEY and CDR2 SMNVEV come from the germline V gene (reference sequence). The V and J ends lost 0 bases and 3 bases respectively, with 15 bases between them. The CDR3 contains 16 residues. The CDR3 spells CASSLSVSSAVYEQYF. CDR3 sequence (DNA): TGTGCCAGCAGTTTATCGGTATCCTCGGCAGTCTACGAGCAGTACTTC.

This clone ranks as medium-sized. The rearrangement joins TRBV7-9 to TRBJ1-2; TRBD1 agrees at 11 bases. CDR1 and CDR2 from the germline V gene are SEHNR and FQNEAQ (reference sequence). The CDR3 totals 16 residues. J was trimmed by 6 bases and V by 3 bases; bases with no gene match: 9. Written as DNA, the CDR3 is TGTGCCAGCAGCTTGGGACAGGGGGAATTTTGGGATGGCTACACCTTC. Translating it yields CASSLGQGEFWDGYTF.

This clone was observed a handful of times. The rearrangement uses TRBV19 and TRBJ1-5; D is uncertain. CDR3 size: 14 residues. CDR1 is LNHDA and CDR2 is SQIVND in the germline V gene (reference sequence). The V end was cut by 3 bases, the J end by 7 bases, with 13 bases between. The CDR3 DNA is TGTGCCAGTAGTATGCGGTGGGTAGGGCAGCCCCAGCATTTT. It translates to CASSMRWVGQPQHF.

The chain carries TRBV5-1 and TRBJ2-2, with D unclear. Germline V CDR1 and CDR2: SGHRS, YFSETQ. CDR3 size: 12 residues. Trimming left V 4 bases short and J 0 bases short, with 1 base between. The CDR3 nucleotides read TGCGCCAGCAGCACGAACACCGGGGAGCTGTTTTTT. Protein: CASSTNTGELFF.